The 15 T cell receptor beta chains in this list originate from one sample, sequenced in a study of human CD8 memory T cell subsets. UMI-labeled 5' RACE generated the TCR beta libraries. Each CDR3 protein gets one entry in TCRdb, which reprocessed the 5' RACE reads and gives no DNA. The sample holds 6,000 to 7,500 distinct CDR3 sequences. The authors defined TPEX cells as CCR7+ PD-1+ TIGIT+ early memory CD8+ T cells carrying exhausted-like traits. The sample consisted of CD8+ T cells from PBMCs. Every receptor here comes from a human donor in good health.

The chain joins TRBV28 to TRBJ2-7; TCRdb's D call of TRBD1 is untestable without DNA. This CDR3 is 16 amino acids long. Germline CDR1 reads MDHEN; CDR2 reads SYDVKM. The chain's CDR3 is CASSPRTGGRAYEQYF.

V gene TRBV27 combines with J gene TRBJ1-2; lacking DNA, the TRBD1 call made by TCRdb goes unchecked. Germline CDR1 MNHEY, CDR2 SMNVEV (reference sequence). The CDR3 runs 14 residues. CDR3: CASTTLGQPYGYTF.

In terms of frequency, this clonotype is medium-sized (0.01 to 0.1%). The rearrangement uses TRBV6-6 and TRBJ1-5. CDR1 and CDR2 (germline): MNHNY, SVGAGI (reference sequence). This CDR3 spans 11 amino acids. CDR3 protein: CASSRDQPQHF.

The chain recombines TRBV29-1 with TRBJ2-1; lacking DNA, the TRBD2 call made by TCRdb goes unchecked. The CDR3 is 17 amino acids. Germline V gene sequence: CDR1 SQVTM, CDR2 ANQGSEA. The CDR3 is CSVEDQTSGSTYNEQFF.

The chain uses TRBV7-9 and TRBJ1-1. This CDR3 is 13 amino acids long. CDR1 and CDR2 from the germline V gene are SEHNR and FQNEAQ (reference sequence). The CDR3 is CASIKEAGTEAFF. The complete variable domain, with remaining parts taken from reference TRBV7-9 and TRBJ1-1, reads DTGVSQNPRHKITKRGQNVTFRCDPISEHNRLYWYRQTLGQGPEFLTYFQNEAQLEKSRLLSDRFSAERPKGSFSTLEIQRTEQGDSAMYLCASIKEAGTEAFFGQGTRLTVV.

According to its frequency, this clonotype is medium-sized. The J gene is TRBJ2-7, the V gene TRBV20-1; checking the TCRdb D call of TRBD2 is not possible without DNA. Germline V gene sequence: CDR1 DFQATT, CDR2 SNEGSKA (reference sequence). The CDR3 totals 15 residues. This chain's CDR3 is CSARDWDSYSYEQYF.

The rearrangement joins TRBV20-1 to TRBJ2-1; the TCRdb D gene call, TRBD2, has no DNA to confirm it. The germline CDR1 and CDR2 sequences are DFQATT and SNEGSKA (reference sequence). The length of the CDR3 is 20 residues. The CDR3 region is CSARVLPLTSGRAVMNEQFF.

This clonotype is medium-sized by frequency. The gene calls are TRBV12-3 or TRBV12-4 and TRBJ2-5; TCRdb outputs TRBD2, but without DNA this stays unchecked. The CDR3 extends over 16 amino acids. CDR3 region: CASTPLAGGYQETQYF.

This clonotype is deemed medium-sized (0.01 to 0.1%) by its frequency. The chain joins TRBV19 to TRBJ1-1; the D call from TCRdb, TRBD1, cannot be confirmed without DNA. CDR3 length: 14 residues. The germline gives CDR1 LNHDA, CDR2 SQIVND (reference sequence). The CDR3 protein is CASSSPRVSLDAFF.

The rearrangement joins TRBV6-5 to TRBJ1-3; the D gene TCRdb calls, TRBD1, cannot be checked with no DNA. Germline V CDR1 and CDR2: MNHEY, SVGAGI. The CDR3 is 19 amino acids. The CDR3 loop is CASSYYPGQAAYSGNTIYF.

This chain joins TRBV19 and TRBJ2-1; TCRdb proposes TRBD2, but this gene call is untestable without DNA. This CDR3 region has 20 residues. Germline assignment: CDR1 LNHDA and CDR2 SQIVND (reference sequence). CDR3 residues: CASSIDSRGWRDLGYNEQFF.

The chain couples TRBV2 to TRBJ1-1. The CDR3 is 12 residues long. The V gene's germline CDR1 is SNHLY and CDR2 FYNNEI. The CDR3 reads CASSEGYTEAFF.

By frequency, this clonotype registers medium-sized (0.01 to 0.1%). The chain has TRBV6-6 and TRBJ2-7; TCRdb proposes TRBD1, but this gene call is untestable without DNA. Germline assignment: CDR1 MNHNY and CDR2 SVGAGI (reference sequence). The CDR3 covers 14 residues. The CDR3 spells CASTSTGVEYEQYF.

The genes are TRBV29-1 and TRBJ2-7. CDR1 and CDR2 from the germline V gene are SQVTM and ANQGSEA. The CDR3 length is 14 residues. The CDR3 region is CSVEGQGSSYEQYF.

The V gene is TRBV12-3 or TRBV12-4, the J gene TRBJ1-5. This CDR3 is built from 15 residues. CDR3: CASSSYSGANQPQHF.